This T cell receptor beta chain was identified in a study of blood T cells in healthy people across ages. The junction had 7 bases not matched to a gene; V was cut back by 5 bases and J by 6 bases. This CDR3 region has 13 residues. Germline CDR1 reads SQVTM; CDR2 reads ANQGSEA. Then a second PCR, running roughly 7 to 11 cycles, was carried out with a sample-barcoded 5' primer and a J-beta primer mix. MiXCR, applied by TCRdb to the 5' RACE reads, yields one record per CDR3 protein. Of 750,000 to 950,000 distinct CDR3 sequences in the sample, around 25% were seen once. Study-wide points: It was the long-lived donors that had more naive CD4+ cells and higher diversity than aged donors. Unknown CMV status may confound age-related changes in expanded clones.

As regards this clonotype: The target antigen is unknown.

These sequences were also reported in another study, on T cells of mothers and their children. That paper adds: Approximately 3 million TCR beta reads per child versus over 8 million per mother.

Sequencing was carried out using blood. The genes are TRBV29-1 and TRBJ2-1; TRBD1 aligns across 7 bases. The TCR originated in a boy between 5 and 17 years old in good health. The CDR3 nucleotides are TGCAGCGTTCGCAGGGGGAGTAGCAATGAGCAGTTCTTC. Its translation is CSVRRGSSNEQFF.